This T cell receptor (beta chain) was identified in a study of cytomegalovirus exposure and HLA in healthy donors. Whole-study results and caveats: A later analysis linked a missense variant in DCLRE1C to the trimming of TCR beta V and J genes. In a later analysis, at a false discovery rate of 0.05, 17,000 or so TCR beta sequences were associated with HLA alleles.

Only one count was recorded for this clone. Its antigen remains unknown. Participants comprised healthy donors of bone marrow. The PCR used 60 Vbeta and 13 Jbeta primers. Repertoires were generated with immunoSEQ multiplex PCR, while TCRdb's copy carries only in-frame clones and drops some. The sample consists of roughly 190,000 clones, about 70% of them appearing once. The CDR3 contains 14 residues. Germline V lookup: CDR1 SGDLS, CDR2 YYNGEE. V lost 3 bases to trimming and J lost 7 bases, with 16 bases between them. The TCR comes from a woman between 25 and 40 years old in good health and CMV-seronegative. Sequenced sample: PBMCs. The chain joins TRBV9 to TRBJ1-2; tentatively, D is TRBD1 (6 bases). CDR3 sequence: CASSAKQGVRGYTF. The CDR3, as DNA: TGTGCCAGCAGCGCGAAACAGGGTGTTCGTGGCTACACCTTC.